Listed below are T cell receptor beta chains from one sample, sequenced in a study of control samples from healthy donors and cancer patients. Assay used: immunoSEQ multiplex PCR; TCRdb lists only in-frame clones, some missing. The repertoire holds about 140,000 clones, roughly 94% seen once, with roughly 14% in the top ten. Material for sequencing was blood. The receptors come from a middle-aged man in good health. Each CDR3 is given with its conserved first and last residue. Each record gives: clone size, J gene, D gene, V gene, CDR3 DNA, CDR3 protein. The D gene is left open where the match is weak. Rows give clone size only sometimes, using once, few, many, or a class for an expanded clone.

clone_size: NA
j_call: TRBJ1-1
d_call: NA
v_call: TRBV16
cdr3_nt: TGTGCCAGCAGCCAATCTCAGGGGAGAGGTGAAGCTTTCTTT
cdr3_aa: CASSQSQGRGEAFF

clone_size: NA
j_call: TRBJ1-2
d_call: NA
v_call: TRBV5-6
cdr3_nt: TGTGCCAGCAGCTCGGGAGGTGTATATGGCTACACCTTC
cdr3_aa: CASSSGGVYGYTF

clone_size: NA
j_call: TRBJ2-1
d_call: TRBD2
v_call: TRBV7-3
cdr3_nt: TGTGCCAGCAGCTTAACTAGCGGGGTAGACAATGAGCAGTTCTTC
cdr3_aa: CASSLTSGVDNEQFF

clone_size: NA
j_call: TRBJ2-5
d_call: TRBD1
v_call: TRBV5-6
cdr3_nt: TGTGCCAGCAGCGGAATCGAGCGGACAGGGTCTGAGACCCAGTACTTC
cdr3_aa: CASSGIERTGSETQYF

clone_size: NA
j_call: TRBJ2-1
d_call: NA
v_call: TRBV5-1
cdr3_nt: TGCGCCAGCAGCTTGGCTCTTCTGGCAGGGTCGACGAGTGAGCAGTTCTTC
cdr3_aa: CASSLALLAGSTSEQFF

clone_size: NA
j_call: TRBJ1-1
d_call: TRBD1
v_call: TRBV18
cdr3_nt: TGTGCCAGCCAACAGGGGGCGAACACTGAAGCTTTCTTT
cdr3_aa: CASQQGANTEAFF

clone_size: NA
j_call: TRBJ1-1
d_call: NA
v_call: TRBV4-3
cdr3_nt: TGCGCCAGCAGCCACGGGGGGGACACTGAAGCTTTCTTT
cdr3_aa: CASSHGGDTEAFF

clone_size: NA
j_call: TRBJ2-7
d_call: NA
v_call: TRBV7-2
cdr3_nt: TGTGCCAGCAGCTCGTGGGGACTGACAGAAACCTACGAGCAGTACTTC
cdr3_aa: CASSSWGLTETYEQYF

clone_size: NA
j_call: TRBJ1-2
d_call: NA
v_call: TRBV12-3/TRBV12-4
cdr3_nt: TGTGCCACTCAGGGAGGGGAGGGGGATGGCTACACCTTC
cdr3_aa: CATQGGEGDGYTF

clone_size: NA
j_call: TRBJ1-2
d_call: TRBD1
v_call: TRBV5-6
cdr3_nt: TGTGCCAGCAGCCCCGGGGACAGCTATGGCTACACCTTC
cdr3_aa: CASSPGDSYGYTF

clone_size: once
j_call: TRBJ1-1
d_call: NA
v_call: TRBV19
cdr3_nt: TGTGCCAGTAGTATCTTCTCTGGGCGGAACACTGAAGCTTTCTTT
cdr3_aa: CASSIFSGRNTEAFF

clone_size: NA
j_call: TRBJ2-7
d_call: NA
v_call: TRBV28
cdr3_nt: TGTGCCAGCAGTCCCTCCGGGACCTCCTACGAGCAGTACTTC
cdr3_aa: CASSPSGTSYEQYF

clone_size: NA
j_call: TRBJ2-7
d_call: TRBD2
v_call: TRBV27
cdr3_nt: TGTGCCAGCAGTTATCGGTCAGGGGGTCCGACTAGCGGGAGCCGAGGCCCTTTGTACGAGCAGTACTTC
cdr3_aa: CASSYRSGGPTSGSRGPLYEQYF

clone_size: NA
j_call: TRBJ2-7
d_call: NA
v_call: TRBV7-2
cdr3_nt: TGTGCCAGCAGCTTACTCCAGGGGCCGGGATCCGAGCAGTACTTC
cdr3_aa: CASSLLQGPGSEQYF

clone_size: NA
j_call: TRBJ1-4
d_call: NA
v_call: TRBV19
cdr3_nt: TGTGCCAGTACCCTTGGTCGGGGGGTCGGAGAAAAACTGTTTTTT
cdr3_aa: CASTLGRGVGEKLFF

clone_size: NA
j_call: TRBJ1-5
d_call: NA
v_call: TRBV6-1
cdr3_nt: TGTGCCAGCAGTGAAAGCAAGGGTCTAAGCAATCAGCCCCAGCATTTT
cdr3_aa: CASSESKGLSNQPQHF

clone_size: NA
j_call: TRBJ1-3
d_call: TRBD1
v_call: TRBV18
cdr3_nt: TGTGCCAGCTCCCCAGGACAGGGGTGGATAAAGGCTGGAAACACCATATATTTT
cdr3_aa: CASSPGQGWIKAGNTIYF

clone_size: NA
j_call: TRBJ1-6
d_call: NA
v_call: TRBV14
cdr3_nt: TGTGCCAGCAGCCACCGAGGGGGGGCAAATTCACCCCTCCACTTT
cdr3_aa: CASSHRGGANSPLHF

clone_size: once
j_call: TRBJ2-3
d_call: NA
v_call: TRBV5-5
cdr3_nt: TGTGCCAGCAGCTTGGATGTGTGGTTGGGCACAGATACGCAGTATTTT
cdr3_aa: CASSLDVWLGTDTQYF

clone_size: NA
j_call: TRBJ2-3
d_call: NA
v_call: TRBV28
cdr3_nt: TGTGCCAGCAGTTCCCCCCGGGGAGAAGGGTGGGCAGATACGCAGTATTTT
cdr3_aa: CASSSPRGEGWADTQYF

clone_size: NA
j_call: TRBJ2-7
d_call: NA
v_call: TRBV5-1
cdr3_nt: TGCGCCAGCAGCCTTAGGGGGTCACCAATCTACGAGCAGTACTTC
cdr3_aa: CASSLRGSPIYEQYF

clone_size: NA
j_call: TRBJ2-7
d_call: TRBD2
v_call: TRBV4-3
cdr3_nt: TGCGCCAGCAGCCAAATGGCGGGGGGTTCCTACGAGCAGTACTTC
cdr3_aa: CASSQMAGGSYEQYF

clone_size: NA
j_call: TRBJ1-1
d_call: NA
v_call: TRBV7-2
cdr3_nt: TGTGCCAGCAGCCCAAGGGTCGACACTGAAGCTTTCTTT
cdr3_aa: CASSPRVDTEAFF

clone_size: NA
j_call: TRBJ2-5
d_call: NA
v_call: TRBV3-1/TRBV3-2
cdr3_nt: TGTGCCAGCAGCCAAGATTGGCTCAGCCTAACCGGGGGAGAGACCCAGTACTTC
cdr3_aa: CASSQDWLSLTGGETQYF

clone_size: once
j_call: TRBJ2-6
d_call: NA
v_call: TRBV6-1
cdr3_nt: TGTGCCAGCAGTGAATATAGCGGGGCCAACGTCCTGACTTTC
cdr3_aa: CASSEYSGANVLTF

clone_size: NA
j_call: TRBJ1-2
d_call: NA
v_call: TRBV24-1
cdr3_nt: TGTGCCACCATCGGGGGGGGGTTTGGCTACACCTTC
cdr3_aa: CATIGGGFGYTF

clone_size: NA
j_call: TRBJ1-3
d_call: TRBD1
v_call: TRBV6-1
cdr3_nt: TGTGCCAGCAGTGATGGACAGGGAACTGGAAACACCATATATTTT
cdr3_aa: CASSDGQGTGNTIYF

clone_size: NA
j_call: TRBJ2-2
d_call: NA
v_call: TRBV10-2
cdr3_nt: TGCGCCAGCAGGTGGGGGAACACCGGGGAGCTGTTTTTT
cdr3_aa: CASRWGNTGELFF

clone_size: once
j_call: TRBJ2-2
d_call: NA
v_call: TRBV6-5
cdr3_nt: TGTGCCAGCAGGGCCGAGGGGGGGGTCGGGGAGCTGTTTTTT
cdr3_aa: CASRAEGGVGELFF

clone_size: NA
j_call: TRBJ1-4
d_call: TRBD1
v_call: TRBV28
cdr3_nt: TGTGCCAGCAGTTTGACCGGGACAGCCCTAGAAAAACTGTTTTTT
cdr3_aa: CASSLTGTALEKLFF

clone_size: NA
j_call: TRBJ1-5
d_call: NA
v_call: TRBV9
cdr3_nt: TGTGCCAGCAGCGTAGCTACGGGTCAGCCCCAGCATTTT
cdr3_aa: CASSVATGQPQHF

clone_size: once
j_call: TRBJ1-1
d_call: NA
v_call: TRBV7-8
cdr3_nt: TGTGCCAGCAGCAACGACGCTATGAACACTGAAGCTTTCTTT
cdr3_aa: CASSNDAMNTEAFF

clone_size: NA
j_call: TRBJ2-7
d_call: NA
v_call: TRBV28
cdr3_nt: TGTGCCAGCAGCATTCTCGGGGACGAGCAGTACTTC
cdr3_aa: CASSILGDEQYF

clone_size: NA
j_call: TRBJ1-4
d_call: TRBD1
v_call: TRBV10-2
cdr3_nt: TGCGCCAGCAGTGAGGGACAGGGGCGGGATGAAAAACTGTTTTTT
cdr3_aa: CASSEGQGRDEKLFF

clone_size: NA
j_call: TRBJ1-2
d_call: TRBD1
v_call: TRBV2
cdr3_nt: TGTGCCAGCAGCAAAACAGGGGGCCCCTATGGCTACACCTTC
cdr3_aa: CASSKTGGPYGYTF

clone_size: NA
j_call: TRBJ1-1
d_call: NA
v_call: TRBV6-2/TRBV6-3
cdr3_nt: TGTGCCAGCAGTTATACGGGGAACACTGAAGCTTTCTTT
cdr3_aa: CASSYTGNTEAFF

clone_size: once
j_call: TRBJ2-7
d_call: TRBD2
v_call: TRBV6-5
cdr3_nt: TGTGCCAGCAAAGCGATTAGCGGGGCCTACGAGCAGTACTTC
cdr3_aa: CASKAISGAYEQYF

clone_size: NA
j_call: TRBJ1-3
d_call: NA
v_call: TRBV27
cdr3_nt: TGTGCCAGCAGCCCCCAAAGTGACTCTGGAAACACCATATATTTT
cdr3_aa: CASSPQSDSGNTIYF

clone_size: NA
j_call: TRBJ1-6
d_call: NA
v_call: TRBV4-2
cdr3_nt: TGTGCCAGCAGCCAAGAAGCCCGGAGGGACTCACCCCTCCACTTT
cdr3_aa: CASSQEARRDSPLHF

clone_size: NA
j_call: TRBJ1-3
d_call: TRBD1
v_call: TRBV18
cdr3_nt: TGTGCCAGCTCACCGCCGGGACAGCCACTCTCTGGAAACACCATATATTTT
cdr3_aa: CASSPPGQPLSGNTIYF

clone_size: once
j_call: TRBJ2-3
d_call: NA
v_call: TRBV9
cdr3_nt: TGTGCCAGCAGCGTAGATTGGGGTTCGGATACGCAGTATTTT
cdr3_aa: CASSVDWGSDTQYF

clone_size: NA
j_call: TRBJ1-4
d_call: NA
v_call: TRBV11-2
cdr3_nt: TGTGCCAGCAGCTTAGAAGATGAACATCATGAAAAACTGTTTTTT
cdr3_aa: CASSLEDEHHEKLFF

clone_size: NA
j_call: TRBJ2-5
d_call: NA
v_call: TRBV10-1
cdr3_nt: TGCGCCAGCTCCCGACAACCGAAAGAGACCCAGTACTTC
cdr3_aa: CASSRQPKETQYF

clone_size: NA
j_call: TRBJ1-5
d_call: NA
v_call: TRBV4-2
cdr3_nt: TGTGCCAGCAGCCAAATGGCAACGGAGAGCAATCAGCCCCAGCATTTT
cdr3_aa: CASSQMATESNQPQHF

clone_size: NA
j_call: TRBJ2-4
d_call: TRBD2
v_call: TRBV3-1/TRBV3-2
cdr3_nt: TGTGCCAGCAGCAACGGACTAGCGGGGGAAATTCAGTACTTC
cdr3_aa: CASSNGLAGEIQYF

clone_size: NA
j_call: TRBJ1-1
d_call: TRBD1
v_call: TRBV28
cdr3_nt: TGTGCCAGCAGTTTAACAGGGGTTAGCACTGAAGCTTTCTTT
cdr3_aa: CASSLTGVSTEAFF

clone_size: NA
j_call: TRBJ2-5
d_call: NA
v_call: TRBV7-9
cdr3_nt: TGTGCCAGCAGCTCTCGGACACGGACGGAGACCCAGTACTTC
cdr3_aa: CASSSRTRTETQYF

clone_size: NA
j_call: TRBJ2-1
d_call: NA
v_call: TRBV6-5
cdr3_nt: TGTGCCAGCAGTTTGGAGGCTAACGTTCCCAATGAGCAGTTCTTC
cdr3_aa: CASSLEANVPNEQFF

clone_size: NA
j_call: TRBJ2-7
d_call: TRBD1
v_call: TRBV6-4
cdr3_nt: TGTGCCAGCAGTGACCGGCCAGGGGGCTCCTACGAGCAGTACTTC
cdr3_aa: CASSDRPGGSYEQYF

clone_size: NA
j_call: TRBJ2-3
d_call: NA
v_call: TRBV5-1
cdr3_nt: TGCGCCAGCAGCCCGATGACACCAGATACGCAGTATTTT
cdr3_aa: CASSPMTPDTQYF

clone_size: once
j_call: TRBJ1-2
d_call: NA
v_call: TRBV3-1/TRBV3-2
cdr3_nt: TGTGCCAGCCGGGTAGGGGGGAAAGGCTACACCTTC
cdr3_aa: CASRVGGKGYTF

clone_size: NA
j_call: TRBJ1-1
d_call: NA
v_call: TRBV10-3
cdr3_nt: TGTGCCATCAGCCCGAAGAACACTGAAGCTTTCTTT
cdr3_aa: CAISPKNTEAFF

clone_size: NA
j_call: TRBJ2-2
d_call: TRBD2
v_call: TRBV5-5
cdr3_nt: TGTGCCAGCAGCACGGGACTAGCGGGGGGGCGCGGGGAGCTGTTTTTT
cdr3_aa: CASSTGLAGGRGELFF

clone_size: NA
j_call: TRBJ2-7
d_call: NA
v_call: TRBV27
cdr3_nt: TGTGCCAGCAGATACGGGACGGGTACCTACGAGCAGTACTTC
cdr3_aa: CASRYGTGTYEQYF